Listed below are T cell receptor beta chains from one sample, sequenced in a study of blood T cell repertoires in COVID-19. TCRdb keeps only in-frame clones here, not all; method: immunoSEQ multiplex PCR. In the table there are approximately 130,000 clones, roughly 69% of which are singletons. Sequences were obtained from peripheral blood. The receptors were gathered from a woman in her seventies with acute or convalescent COVID-19. The CDR3 runs from the conserved cysteine through the conserved F or W. The D gene is left open where the match is weak. The size of a clone is reported for some rows only, either as once, few or many, or as a class for expanded clones.

V,D,size,J,DNA,CDR3
TRBV7-9,.,.,TRBJ1-2,TGTGCCAGCAGCTTAGCGGGTCATTCGGGCTATGGCTACACCTTC,CASSLAGHSGYGYTF
TRBV9,TRBD2,.,TRBJ2-5,TGTGCCAGCAGCGTAGAAGGAGCGGGGGGGCACGAGACCCAGTACTTC,CASSVEGAGGHETQYF
TRBV4-2,TRBD1,.,TRBJ2-5,TGTGCCAGCAGCCAAGATCTACAGGGGGTACAAGAGACCCAGTACTTC,CASSQDLQGVQETQYF
TRBV28,TRBD1,.,TRBJ1-5,TGTGCCAGCAGTTTATCCTCCCAGGGGGCCGGCAATCAGCCCCAGCATTTT,CASSLSSQGAGNQPQHF
TRBV7-9,.,.,TRBJ1-2,TGTGCCAGCAGCCAGGATAACTATGGCTACACCTTC,CASSQDNYGYTF
TRBV27,TRBD1,.,TRBJ1-2,TGTGCCAGCAGCCTAACGGGACAGAGTTATAACTATGGCTACACCTTC,CASSLTGQSYNYGYTF
TRBV15,.,.,TRBJ2-7,TGTGCCACCAGCAGAGATTCTAGATTCAGCGAGCAGTACTTC,CATSRDSRFSEQYF
TRBV6-5,.,.,TRBJ1-1,TGTGCCAGCGGGGAGGGAGGTAACACTGAAGCTTTCTTT,CASGEGGNTEAFF
TRBV19,.,few,TRBJ1-2,TGTGCCAGCGGAAGGACAGCCTCCTATGGCTACACCTTC,CASGRTASYGYTF
TRBV11-2,.,.,TRBJ2-1,TGTGCCAGCAGCTTAGCGGGAGCCTACAATGAGCAGTTCTTC,CASSLAGAYNEQFF
TRBV10-3,TRBD1,.,TRBJ2-2,TGTGCCATCAGAAGACAGGGGAACGGGGAGCTGTTTTTT,CAIRRQGNGELFF
TRBV7-2,.,.,TRBJ1-4,TGTGCCAGCAGTTACTCTTCCACGGGTGGAAAACTGTTTTTT,CASSYSSTGGKLFF
TRBV19,.,.,TRBJ1-2,TGTGCCAGTAGTATGTTTTCCACTAACTATGGCTACACCTTC,CASSMFSTNYGYTF
TRBV7-9,.,.,TRBJ1-1,TGTGCCAGCAGCTCCGACCTCGGCGGGGCTGAAGCTTTCTTT,CASSSDLGGAEAFF
TRBV30,.,once,TRBJ2-5,TGTGCCTGGGCAGGGTTCCAAGAGACCCAGTACTTC,CAWAGFQETQYF
TRBV7-2,.,.,TRBJ2-7,TGTGCCAGCAGCTTAGAGAACAGGGCCGGGCGATGGTGCTTC,CASSLENRAGRWCF
TRBV21-1,.,.,TRBJ2-1,TGTGCCAGCAGCAAGAGGGCACAGGGACAGCACTCCTACAATGAGCAGTTCTTC,CASSKRAQGQHSYNEQFF
TRBV18,TRBD1,.,TRBJ1-1,TGTGCCAGCTCACCATCGGACAGGGTCGGAGCTTTCTTT,CASSPSDRVGAFF
TRBV30,.,few,TRBJ1-2,TGTGCCTGGAGTGTACAGTCAGACTATGGCTACACCTTC,CAWSVQSDYGYTF
TRBV19,TRBD1,.,TRBJ1-2,TGTGCCAGTACCGACAGGGGCGGCGGCTACACCTTC,CASTDRGGGYTF
TRBV7-2,TRBD2,many,TRBJ2-1,TGTGCCAGCAGCCCCCAGGGGGCTAGCGGGAGGGGTGAGCAGTTCTTC,CASSPQGASGRGEQFF
TRBV7-8,.,.,TRBJ2-2,TGTGCCAGCAGCAGGCACAGGGTCGGGTACACCGGGGAGCTGTTTTTT,CASSRHRVGYTGELFF
TRBV5-1,.,.,TRBJ1-4,TGCGCCAGCAGCTTACAGGGAACTAATGAAAAACTGTTTTTT,CASSLQGTNEKLFF
TRBV6-6,.,.,TRBJ2-1,TGTGCCGCGAGCGGTGGGCCGATCATTGTTGAGCAGTTCTTC,CAASGGPIIVEQFF
TRBV19,TRBD1,.,TRBJ1-3,TGTGCCAGTAGTCCGGACAGGGCGCGTGGAAACACCATATATTTT,CASSPDRARGNTIYF
TRBV6-6,.,.,TRBJ2-7,TGTGCCAGCAGTTACAGAGGGGGCTACGAGCAGTACTTC,CASSYRGGYEQYF